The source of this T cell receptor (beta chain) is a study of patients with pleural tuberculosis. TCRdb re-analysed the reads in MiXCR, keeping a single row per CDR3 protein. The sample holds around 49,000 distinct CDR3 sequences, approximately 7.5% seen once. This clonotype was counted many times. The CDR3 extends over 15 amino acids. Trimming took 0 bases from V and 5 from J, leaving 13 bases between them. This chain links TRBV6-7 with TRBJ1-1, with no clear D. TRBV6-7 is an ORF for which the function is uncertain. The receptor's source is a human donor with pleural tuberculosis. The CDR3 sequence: CASSYSQPKLTEAFF. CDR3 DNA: TGTGCCAGCAGTTACTCCCAACCTAAGTTGACTGAAGCTTTCTTT.